This TCR beta chain comes out of a study of cytomegalovirus exposure and HLA in healthy donors. Points from the study as a whole: Earlier results showed most TCR beta V segments being productive about 87% or about 30% of the time. An analysis was carried out at a later point. It showed that HLA-associated TCR beta chains were more clonally expanded than equally common non-associated chains.

The study ran its PCR with 60 Vbeta and 13 Jbeta primers. Generated by immunoSEQ multiplex PCR, the TCRdb table keeps only in-frame clones and is missing some. Counted here are around 210,000 clones, 70% to 80% occurring once; the ten biggest clones make up approximately 0.36%. A note on this clone: The antigen is unknown.

This receptor was identified in a male donor in good health and CMV-seropositive. Sequenced: PBMCs.

The CDR3 is CASSSSGTGRETQYF. The DNA for the CDR3 is TGTGCCAGCAGCTCCTCCGGGACAGGGAGGGAGACCCAGTACTTC. The chain links TRBV11-2 to TRBJ2-5; 9 bases agree with TRBD1. CDR1 and CDR2 from the germline V gene are SGHAT and FQNNGV. With V trimmed by 4 bases and J by 5 bases, 8 bases remained unmatched. The CDR3 is made up of 15 amino acids.